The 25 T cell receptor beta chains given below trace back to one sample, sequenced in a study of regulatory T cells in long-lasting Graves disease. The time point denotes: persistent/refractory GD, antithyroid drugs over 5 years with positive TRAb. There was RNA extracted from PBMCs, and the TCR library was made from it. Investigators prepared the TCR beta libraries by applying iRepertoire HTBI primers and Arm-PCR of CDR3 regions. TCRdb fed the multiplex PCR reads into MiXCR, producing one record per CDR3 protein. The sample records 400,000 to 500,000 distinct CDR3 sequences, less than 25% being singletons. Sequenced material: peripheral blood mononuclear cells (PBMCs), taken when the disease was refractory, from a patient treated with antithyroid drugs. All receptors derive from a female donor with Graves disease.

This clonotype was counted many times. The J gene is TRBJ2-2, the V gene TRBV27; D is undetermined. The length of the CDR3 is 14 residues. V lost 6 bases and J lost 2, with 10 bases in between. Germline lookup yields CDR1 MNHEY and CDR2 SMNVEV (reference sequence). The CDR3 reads CASSLGRNTGELFF. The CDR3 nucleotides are TGTGCCAGCAGCCTCGGACGTAACACCGGGGAGCTGTTTTTT.

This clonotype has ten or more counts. DNA for the CDR3: TGTGCCAGCAGCGTTACGTTGCAGACCCAGTACTTC. Residues: CASSVTLQTQYF. This chain uses TRBV7-9 with TRBJ2-5; D is ambiguous. The CDR3 is 12 residues long. The germline gives CDR1 SEHNR, CDR2 FQNEAQ (reference sequence). V was clipped by 5 bases and J by 6 bases, with 10 bases between them.

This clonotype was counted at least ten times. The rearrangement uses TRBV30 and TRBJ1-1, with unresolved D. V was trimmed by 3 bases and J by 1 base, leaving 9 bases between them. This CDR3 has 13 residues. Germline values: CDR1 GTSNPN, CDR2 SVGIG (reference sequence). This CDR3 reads CAWRETQNTEAFF. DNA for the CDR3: TGTGCCTGGAGAGAAACACAGAACACTGAAGCTTTCTTT.

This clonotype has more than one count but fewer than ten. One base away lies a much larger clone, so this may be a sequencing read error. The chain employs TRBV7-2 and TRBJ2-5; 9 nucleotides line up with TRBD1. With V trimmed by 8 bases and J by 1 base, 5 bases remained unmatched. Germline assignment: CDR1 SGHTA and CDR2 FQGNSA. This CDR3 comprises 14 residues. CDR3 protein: CASGGQGIQETQYF. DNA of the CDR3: TGTGCCAGCGGCGGACAGGGGATCCAAGAGACCCAGTACTTC.

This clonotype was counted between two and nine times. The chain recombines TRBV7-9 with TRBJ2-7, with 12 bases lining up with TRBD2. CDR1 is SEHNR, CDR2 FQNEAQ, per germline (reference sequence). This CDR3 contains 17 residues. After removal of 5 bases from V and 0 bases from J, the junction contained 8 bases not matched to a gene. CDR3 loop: CASSPRTSGKPSYEQYF. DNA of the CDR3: TGTGCCAGCAGCCCCCGGACTAGCGGGAAACCCTCCTACGAGCAGTACTTC.

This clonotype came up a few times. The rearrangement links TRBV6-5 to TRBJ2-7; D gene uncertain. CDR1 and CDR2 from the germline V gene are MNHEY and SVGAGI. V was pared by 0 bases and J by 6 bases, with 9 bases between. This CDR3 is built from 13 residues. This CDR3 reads CASSYSIETEQYF. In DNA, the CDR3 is TGTGCCAGCAGTTACTCGATAGAAACCGAGCAGTACTTC.

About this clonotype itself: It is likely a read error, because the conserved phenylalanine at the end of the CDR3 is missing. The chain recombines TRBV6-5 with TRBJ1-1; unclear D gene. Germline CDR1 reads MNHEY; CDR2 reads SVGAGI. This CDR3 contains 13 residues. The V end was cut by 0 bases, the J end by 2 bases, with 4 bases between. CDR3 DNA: TGTGCCAGCAGTTACTCCCGTAACACTGAAGCTTTCCTT. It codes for CASSYSRNTEAFL.

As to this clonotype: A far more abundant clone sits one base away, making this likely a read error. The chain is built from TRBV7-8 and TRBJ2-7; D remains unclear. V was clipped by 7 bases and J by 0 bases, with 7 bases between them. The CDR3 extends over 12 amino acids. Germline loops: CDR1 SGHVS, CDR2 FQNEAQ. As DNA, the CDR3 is TGTGCCAGCAACCGAAACTCCTACGAGCAGTACTTC. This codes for CASNRNSYEQYF.

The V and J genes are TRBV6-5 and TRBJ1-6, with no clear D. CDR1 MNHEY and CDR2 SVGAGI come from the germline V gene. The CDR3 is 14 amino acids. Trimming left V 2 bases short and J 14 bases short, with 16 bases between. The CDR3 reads CASSYRGLGETLHF. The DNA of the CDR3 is TGTGCCAGCAGTTACCGAGGATTGGGCGAAACCCTCCACTTT.

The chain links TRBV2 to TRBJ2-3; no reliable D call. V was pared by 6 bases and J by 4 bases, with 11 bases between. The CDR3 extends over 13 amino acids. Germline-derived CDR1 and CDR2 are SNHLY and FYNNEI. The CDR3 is CASRRVTSDTQYF. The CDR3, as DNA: TGTGCCAGCAGAAGGGTCACCTCAGATACGCAGTATTTT.

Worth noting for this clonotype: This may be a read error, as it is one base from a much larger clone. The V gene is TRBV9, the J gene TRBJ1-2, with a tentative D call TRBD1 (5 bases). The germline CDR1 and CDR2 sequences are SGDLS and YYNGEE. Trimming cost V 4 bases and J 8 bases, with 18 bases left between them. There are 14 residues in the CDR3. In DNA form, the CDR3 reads TGTGCCAGCAGCCCTTTCATAAGGGGAGGGGGCTACACCTTC. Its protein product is CASSPFIRGGGYTF.

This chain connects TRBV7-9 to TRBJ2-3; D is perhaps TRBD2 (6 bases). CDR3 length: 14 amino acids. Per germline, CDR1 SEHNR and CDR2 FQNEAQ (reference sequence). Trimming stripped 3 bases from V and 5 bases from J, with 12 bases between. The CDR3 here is CASSFARGKDTQYF. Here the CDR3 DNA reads TGTGCCAGCAGCTTCGCGCGGGGTAAAGATACGCAGTATTTT.

This CDR3 is CASTPGGSVREKLFF. The CDR3 DNA sequence: TGTGCCAGTACCCCAGGGGGCTCGGTACGGGAAAAACTGTTTTTT. The chain recombines TRBV19 with TRBJ1-4, with TRBD1 matching 8 bases. V shed 7 bases, J shed 8 bases, and the junction held 12 bases outside the gene matches. This CDR3 has 15 amino acids. Germline values: CDR1 LNHDA, CDR2 SQIVND (reference sequence).

The DNA of the CDR3 is TGTGCCAGCAGTGAATCCTCATTAGCAGCAGATACGCAGTATTTT. Protein: CASSESSLAADTQYF. V is TRBV6-1 and J is TRBJ2-3; D call uncertain. The CDR3 extends over 15 amino acids. V lost 2 bases to trimming and J lost 4 bases, with 13 bases between them. Germline V gene data show CDR1 as MNHNS and CDR2 as SASEGT.

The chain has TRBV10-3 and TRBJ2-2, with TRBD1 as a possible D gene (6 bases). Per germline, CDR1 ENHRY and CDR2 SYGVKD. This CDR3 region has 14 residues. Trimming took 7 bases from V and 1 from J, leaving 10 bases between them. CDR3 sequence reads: CAIKDSRNTGELFF. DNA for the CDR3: TGTGCCATCAAGGACAGCCGGAACACCGGGGAGCTGTTTTTT.

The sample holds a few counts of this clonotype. The CDR3 sequence: CASSLGGAHGYTF. CDR3 DNA sequence: TGTGCCAGCAGCCTCGGGGGGGCTCATGGCTACACCTTC. The gene calls are TRBV28 and TRBJ1-2; possible D gene TRBD1, 6 bases. The CDR3 is 13 amino acids. V was trimmed by 6 bases and J by 6 bases, leaving 14 bases between them. Per germline, CDR1 MDHEN and CDR2 SYDVKM.

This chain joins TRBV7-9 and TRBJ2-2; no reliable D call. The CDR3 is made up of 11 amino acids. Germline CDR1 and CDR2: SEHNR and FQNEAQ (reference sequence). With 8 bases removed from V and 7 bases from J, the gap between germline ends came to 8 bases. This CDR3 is CASLIYGELFF. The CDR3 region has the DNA TGTGCCAGCCTGATCTACGGGGAGCTGTTTTTT.

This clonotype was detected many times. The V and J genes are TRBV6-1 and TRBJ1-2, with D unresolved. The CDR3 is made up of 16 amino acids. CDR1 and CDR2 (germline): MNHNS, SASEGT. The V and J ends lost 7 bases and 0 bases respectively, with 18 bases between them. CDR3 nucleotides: TGTGCCAGCACCAAACGGGGAGCTCCGCCTAACTATGGCTACACCTTC. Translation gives CASTKRGAPPNYGYTF.

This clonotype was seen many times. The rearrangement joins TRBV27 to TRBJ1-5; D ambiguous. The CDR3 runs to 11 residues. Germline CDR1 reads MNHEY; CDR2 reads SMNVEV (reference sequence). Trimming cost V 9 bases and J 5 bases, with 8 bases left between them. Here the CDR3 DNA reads TGTGCCAGTCCGCTCGATCAGCCCCAGCATTTT. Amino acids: CASPLDQPQHF.

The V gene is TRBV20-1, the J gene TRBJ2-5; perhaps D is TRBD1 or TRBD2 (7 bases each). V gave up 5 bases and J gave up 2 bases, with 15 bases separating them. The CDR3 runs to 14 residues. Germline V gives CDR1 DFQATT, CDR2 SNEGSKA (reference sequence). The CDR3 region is CSAPPGGQQETQYF. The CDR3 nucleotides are TGCAGTGCTCCTCCGGGGGGACAGCAAGAGACCCAGTACTTC.

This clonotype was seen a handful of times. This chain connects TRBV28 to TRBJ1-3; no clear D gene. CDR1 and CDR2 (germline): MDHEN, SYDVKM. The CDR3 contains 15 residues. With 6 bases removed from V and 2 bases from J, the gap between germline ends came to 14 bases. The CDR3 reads CASRKDWTPGNTIYF. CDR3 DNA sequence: TGTGCCAGCAGAAAAGACTGGACTCCTGGAAACACCATATATTTT. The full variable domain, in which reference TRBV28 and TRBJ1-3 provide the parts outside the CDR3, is DVKVTQSSRYLVKRTGEKVFLECVQDMDHENMFWYRQDPGLGLRLIYFSYDVKMKEKGDIPEGYSVSREKKERFSLILESASTNQTSMYLCASRKDWTPGNTIYFGEGSWLTVV.

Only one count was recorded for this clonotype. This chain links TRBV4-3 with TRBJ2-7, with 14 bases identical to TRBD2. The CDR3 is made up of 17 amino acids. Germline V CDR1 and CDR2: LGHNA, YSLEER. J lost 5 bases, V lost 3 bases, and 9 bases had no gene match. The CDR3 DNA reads TGCGCCAGCAGCCAGCTAACCGGGGGACTAGCGGGAGACGAGCAGTACTTC. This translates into CASSQLTGGLAGDEQYF.

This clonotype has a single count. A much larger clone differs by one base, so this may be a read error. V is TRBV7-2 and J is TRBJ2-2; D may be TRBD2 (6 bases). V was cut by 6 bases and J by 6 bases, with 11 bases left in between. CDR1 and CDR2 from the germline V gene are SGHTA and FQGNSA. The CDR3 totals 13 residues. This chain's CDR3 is CASRRTSSGELFF. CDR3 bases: TGTGCCAGCAGACGAACTAGCTCCGGGGAGCTGTTTTTT.

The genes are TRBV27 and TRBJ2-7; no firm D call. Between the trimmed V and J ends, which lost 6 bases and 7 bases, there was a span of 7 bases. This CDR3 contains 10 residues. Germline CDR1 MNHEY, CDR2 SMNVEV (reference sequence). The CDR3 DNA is TGTGCCAGCAGCGGAGCAGAGCAGTACTTC. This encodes CASSGAEQYF.

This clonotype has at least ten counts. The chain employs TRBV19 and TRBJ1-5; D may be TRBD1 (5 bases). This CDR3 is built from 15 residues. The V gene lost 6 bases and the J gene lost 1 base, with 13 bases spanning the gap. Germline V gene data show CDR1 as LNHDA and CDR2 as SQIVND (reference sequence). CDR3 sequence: CASRPQGASNQPQHF. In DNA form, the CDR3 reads TGTGCCAGTAGGCCGCAAGGGGCGAGCAATCAGCCCCAGCATTTT. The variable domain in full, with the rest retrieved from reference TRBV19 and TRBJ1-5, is DGGITQSPKYLFRKEGQNVTLSCEQNLNHDAMYWYRQDPGQGLRLIYYSQIVNDFQKGDIAEGYSVSREKKESFPLTVTSAQKNPTAFYLCASRPQGASNQPQHFGDGTRLSIL.